What follows are 10 T cell receptor beta chains derived from one specimen sequenced in a study of tissue T cells after allogeneic stem cell transplantation. Time point specified: mouse harvest day 14 after allogeneic transplant. Tail vein injection delivered 10^7 T-cell-depleted bone marrow cells and 10^6 splenic CD5+ T cells. Sequenced by immunoSEQ multiplex PCR; TCRdb stores in-frame clones only, minus some. The sample carries approximately 2,500 clones, 35% to 55% recorded once. The sequenced material came from gut tissue. All receptors come from a female BALB/c mouse given C57BL/6 T cells with graft-versus-host disease after an allogeneic hematopoietic cell transplant.

Turning to this clone: Mouse germline and gene names are used. The read ends 1 residue before the CDR3 terminus; that terminus is restored from the germline J gene. The chain employs TRBV12-1 and TRBJ2-7, with TRBD1 identical over 11 bases. V lost 2 bases, J lost 3 bases, and 2 bases stayed unmatched. CDR1 is SGHSN, CDR2 HYEKVE, per germline. The CDR3 totals 14 residues. CDR3 DNA (partial): TGTGCCAGCTCTCCCGGGACAGGGGGCTATGAACAGTAC. Translating gives CASSPGTGGYEQY. The CDR3 in its entirety is CASSPGTGGYEQYF.

Points on this clone: The listed genes are named as in mouse. Read sequence stops 1 residue before the CDR3 end, and the germline J gene provides the missing end. The chain employs TRBV4 and TRBJ2-7, with 12 bases fitting TRBD2. J gave up 3 bases and V 6 bases, and 6 bases lay outside the gene matches. The V gene's germline CDR1 is LGHDT and CDR2 YNNKQL (reference sequence). The CDR3 runs 15 residues. CDR3 DNA, as far as it was read: TGTGCCAGCAGACCCGACTGGGGGGGCGTCTATGAACAGTAC. Translation gives CASRPDWGGVYEQY. The entire CDR3 protein reads CASRPDWGGVYEQYF.

On this clone: Genes and germline come from the mouse. The CDR3 end lies 1 residue beyond the end of the read and is filled in from the germline J gene. The V and J genes are TRBV3 and TRBJ2-5; the match to TRBD2 covers 8 bases. The CDR3 totals 13 residues. Germline trimming cut 3 bases from V and 5 bases from J; bases unmatched to any gene: 1. Looked up from germline, CDR1 is SNHLY and CDR2 is FYNGKV (reference sequence). CDR3 bases read: TGTGCCAGCAGCTTGCTGGGGGGAGACACCCAGTAC. Its protein product is CASSLLGGDTQY. Given in full, the CDR3 is CASSLLGGDTQYF.

To note about this clone: Mouse gene names and germline throughout. The missing CDR3 end, 1 residue past where the read stops, is filled in from the germline J gene. The rearrangement joins TRBV26 to TRBJ2-4; D gene unclear. Trimming cost V 2 bases and J 0 bases, with 6 bases left between them. The germline CDR1 and CDR2 sequences are KGHPV and FQNQEV (reference sequence). The CDR3 covers 14 residues. The CDR3 bases that were read are TGTGCCAGCAGTCTGCAGTCTAGTCAAAACACCTTGTAC. This gives the protein CASSLQSSQNTLY. The entire CDR3 protein reads CASSLQSSQNTLYF.

Regarding this clone: Gene and germline names: mouse. The read stops 1 residue short of the end of the CDR3; the missing end is completed from the germline J gene. V is TRBV26 and J is TRBJ1-4; D is undetermined. Trimming took off 5 bases at V and 6 bases at J, with 4 bases between the two ends. In germline, CDR1 is KGHPV, CDR2 FQNQEV (reference sequence). This CDR3 is built from 11 residues. The chain's CDR3 is CASSNYERLFF. CDR3 DNA, as far as it was read: TGTGCCAGCAGTAACTACGAAAGATTATTT. Drawing the rest from reference TRBV26 and TRBJ1-4, the complete variable domain is NSKVIQTPRYLVKGQGQKAKMRCIPEKGHPVVFWYQQNKNNEFKFLINFQNQEVLQQIDMTEKRFSAECPSNSPCSLEIQSSEAGDSALYLCASSNYERLFFGHGTKLSVL.

The sample holds one count of this clone. Gene names refer to mouse genes. The read stops 1 residue short of the end of the CDR3; the missing end is completed from the germline J gene. V is TRBV13-2 and J is TRBJ2-4, with a possible D match to TRBD1 (8 bases). Looked up from germline, CDR1 is NNHNN and CDR2 is SYGAGS (reference sequence). Deletions cut 5 bases from V and 3 bases from J, with 16 bases between. The CDR3 covers 15 residues. This CDR3 is CASGEQGGGQNTLYF. The part of the CDR3 DNA that was read is TGTGCCAGCGGGGAACAGGGGGGCGGACAAAACACCTTGTAC.

This clone was detected a few times. Gene names refer to mouse genes. The CDR3 goes on 1 residue after the read ends, and that part is filled in from the germline J gene. The chain recombines TRBV31 with TRBJ2-1; D unresolved. The V gene's germline CDR1 is GKSSPN and CDR2 SITVG. The CDR3 length is 11 residues. With 3 bases removed from V and 10 bases from J, the gap between germline ends came to 10 bases. The chain's CDR3 is CAWRPDSEQFF. The CDR3 bases that were read are TGTGCCTGGAGGCCAGACTCCGAGCAGTTC. The full variable domain, in which reference TRBV31 and TRBJ2-1 provide the parts outside the CDR3, is AQTIHQWPVAEIKAVGSPLSLGCTIKGKSSPNLYWYWQATGGTLQQLFYSITVGQVESVVQLNLSASRPKDDQFILSTEKLLLSHSGFYLCAWRPDSEQFFGPGTRLTVL.

This clone was picked up a small number of times. The gene names here belong to mouse. The CDR3: CASSLGQGPFSGNTLYF. Partial CDR3 DNA: TGTGCCAGCAGTCTTGGACAGGGCCCCTTTTCTGGAAATACGCTCTAT. The genes are TRBV26 and TRBJ1-3, with 8 positions matching TRBD1. The sequence runs out 1 residue before the end of the CDR3; the remainder is reconstructed from the germline J gene. The V and J ends lost 3 bases and 0 bases, in that order; junction bases with no gene match: 7. CDR1 is KGHPV and CDR2 is FQNQEV in the germline V gene (reference sequence). This CDR3 has 17 residues. Using reference TRBV26 and TRBJ1-3 for the parts outside the CDR3, the full variable domain is NSKVIQTPRYLVKGQGQKAKMRCIPEKGHPVVFWYQQNKNNEFKFLINFQNQEVLQQIDMTEKRFSAECPSNSPCSLEIQSSEAGDSALYLCASSLGQGPFSGNTLYFGEGSRLIVV.

As concerns this clone: Genes here carry mouse names. The sequence runs out 1 residue before the end of the CDR3; the remainder is reconstructed from the germline J gene. V is TRBV26 and J is TRBJ2-2; D is ambiguous. V gave up 2 bases and J gave up 2 bases, with 3 bases separating them. Germline CDR1 KGHPV, CDR2 FQNQEV (reference sequence). CDR3 size: 13 residues. The CDR3 bases that were read are TGTGCCAGCAGTCTGATTAACACCGGGCAGCTCTAC. Residues: CASSLINTGQLY. The complete CDR3 sequence is CASSLINTGQLYF.

This clone was seen only once. The genes and germline here are from mouse. The missing CDR3 end, 1 residue past where the read stops, is filled in from the germline J gene. The J gene is TRBJ2-2, the V gene TRBV13-2, with TRBD2 matching over 9 bases. The CDR3 runs to 14 residues. Trimming at V came to 2 bases and at J to 4 bases, leaving 0 bases not matched to a gene. The germline V gene has CDR1 NNHNN and CDR2 SYGAGS (reference sequence). Incomplete CDR3 DNA: TGTGCCAGCGGTGACTGGGGGGGCACCGGGCAGCTCTAC. This encodes CASGDWGGTGQLY. The whole CDR3 protein is CASGDWGGTGQLYF.